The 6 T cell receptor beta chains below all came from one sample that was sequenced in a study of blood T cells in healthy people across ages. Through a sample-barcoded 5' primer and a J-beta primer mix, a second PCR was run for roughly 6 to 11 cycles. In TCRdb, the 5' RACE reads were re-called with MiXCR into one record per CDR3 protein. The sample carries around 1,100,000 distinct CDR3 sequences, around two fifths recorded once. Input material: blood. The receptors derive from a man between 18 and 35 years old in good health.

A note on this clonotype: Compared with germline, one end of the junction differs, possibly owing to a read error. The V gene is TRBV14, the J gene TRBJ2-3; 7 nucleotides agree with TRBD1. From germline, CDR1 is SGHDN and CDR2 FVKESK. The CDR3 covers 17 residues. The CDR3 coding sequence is TGTACCAGCAGCCGGTTGAGAACAGGGGTGGAGGCAGATACGCAGTATTTT. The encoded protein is CTSSRLRTGVEADTQYF.

The CDR3 nucleotides read TGTGCCAGTAGTTACAGGGACGATGATACGCAGTATTTT. This sequence encodes CASSYRDDDTQYF. The chain carries TRBV19 and TRBJ2-3; the D gene is possibly TRBD1 (6 bases). Germline V gene lookup returns CDR1 LNHDA and CDR2 SQIVND (reference sequence). V lost 5 bases and J 6 bases, leaving 12 bases between the germline ends. CDR3 length equals 13 residues. Supplemented by reference TRBV19 and TRBJ2-3, the full variable domain reads DGGITQSPKYLFRKEGQNVTLSCEQNLNHDAMYWYRQDPGQGLRLIYYSQIVNDFQKGDIAEGYSVSREKKESFPLTVTSAQKNPTAFYLCASSYRDDDTQYFGPGTRLTVL.

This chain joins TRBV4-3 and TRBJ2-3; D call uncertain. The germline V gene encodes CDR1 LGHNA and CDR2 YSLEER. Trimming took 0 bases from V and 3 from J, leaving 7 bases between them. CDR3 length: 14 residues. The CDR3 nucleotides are TGCGCCAGCAGCCAAGATCGAGAAACAGATACGCAGTATTTT. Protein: CASSQDRETDTQYF.

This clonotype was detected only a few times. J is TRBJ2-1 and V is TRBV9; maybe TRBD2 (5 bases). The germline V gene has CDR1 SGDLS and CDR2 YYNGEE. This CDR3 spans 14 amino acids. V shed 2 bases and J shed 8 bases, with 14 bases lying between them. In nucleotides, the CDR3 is TGTGCCAGCAGCGTTCAAACTAGGAAAGATGAGCAGTTCTTC. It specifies CASSVQTRKDEQFF.

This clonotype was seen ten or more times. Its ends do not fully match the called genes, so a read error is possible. Here the CDR3 DNA reads TGTGCTAGCAGCTTACAACCGGGACAGGGGTACGAGCAGTACTTC. Its translation: CASSLQPGQGYEQYF. V gene TRBV7-7 combines with J gene TRBJ2-7, with 10 positions matching TRBD1. This CDR3 is 15 amino acids long. Germline-derived CDR1 and CDR2 are SSHAT and FNYEAQ (reference sequence).

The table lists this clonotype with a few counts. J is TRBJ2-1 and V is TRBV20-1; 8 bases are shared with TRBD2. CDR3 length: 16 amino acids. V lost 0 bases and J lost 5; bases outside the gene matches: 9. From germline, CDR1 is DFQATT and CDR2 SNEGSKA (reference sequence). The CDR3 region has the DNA TGCAGTGCTAGAGATTGGAGAAGCGGGGGCAACAATGAGCAGTTCTTC. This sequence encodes CSARDWRSGGNNEQFF.